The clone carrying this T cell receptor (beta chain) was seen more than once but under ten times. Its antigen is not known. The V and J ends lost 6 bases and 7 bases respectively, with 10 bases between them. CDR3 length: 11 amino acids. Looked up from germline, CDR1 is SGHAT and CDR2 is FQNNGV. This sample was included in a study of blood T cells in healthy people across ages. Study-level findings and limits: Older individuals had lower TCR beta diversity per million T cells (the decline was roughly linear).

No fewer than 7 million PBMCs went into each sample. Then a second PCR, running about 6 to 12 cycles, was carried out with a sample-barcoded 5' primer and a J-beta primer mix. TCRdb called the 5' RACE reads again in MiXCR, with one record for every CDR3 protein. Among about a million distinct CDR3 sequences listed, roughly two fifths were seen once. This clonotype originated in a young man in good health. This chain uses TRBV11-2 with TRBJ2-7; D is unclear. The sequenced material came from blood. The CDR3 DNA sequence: TGTGCCAGCAGATATAACAATGAGCAGTACTTC. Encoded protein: CASRYNNEQYF.